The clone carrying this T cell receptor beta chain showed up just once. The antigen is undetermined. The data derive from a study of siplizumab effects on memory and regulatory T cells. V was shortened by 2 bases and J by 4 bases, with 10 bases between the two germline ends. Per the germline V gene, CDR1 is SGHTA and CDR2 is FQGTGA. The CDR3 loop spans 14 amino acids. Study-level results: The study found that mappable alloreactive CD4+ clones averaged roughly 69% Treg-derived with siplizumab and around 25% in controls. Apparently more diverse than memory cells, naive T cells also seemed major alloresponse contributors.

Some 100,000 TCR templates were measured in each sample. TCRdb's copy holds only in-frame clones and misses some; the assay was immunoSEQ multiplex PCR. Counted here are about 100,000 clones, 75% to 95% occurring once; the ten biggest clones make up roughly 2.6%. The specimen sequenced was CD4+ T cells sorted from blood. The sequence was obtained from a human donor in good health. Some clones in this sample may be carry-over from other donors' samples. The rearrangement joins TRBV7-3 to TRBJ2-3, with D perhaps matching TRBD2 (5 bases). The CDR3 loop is CASSLYGKPDTQYF. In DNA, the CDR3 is TGTGCCAGCAGCTTATACGGGAAACCAGATACGCAGTATTTT.